Presented here are 14 T cell receptor beta chains from one specimen sequenced in a study of Ad26.COV2.S vaccination and SARS-CoV-2 variants. Treatment meaning: some 20 received Ad26.COV2.S at low or high dose, single or two shots; roughly 5 received placebo; per-sample allocation not given. At day 63 after the first vaccine or placebo injection, samples were drawn. The protocol was immunoSEQ multiplex PCR, while the TCRdb copy is restricted to in-frame clones and leaves out a portion. The data show roughly 500,000 clones, around nine tenths seen once. The sample was peripheral blood, taken in a trial of Ad26.COV2.S vaccine versus placebo. These receptors originate from a person between 18 and 60 years old who received the Ad26.COV2.S COVID-19 vaccine or a placebo.

This chain uses TRBV28 with TRBJ2-7; D unresolved. In germline, CDR1 is MDHEN, CDR2 SYDVKM. V was pared by 8 bases and J by 7 bases, with 12 bases between. The CDR3 totals 11 residues. CDR3 sequence: CASGQWREQYF. CDR3 bases: TGTGCCAGCGGCCAATGGCGGGAGCAGTACTTC.

The CDR3 reads CASSSTSGIIKQYF. The CDR3, as DNA: TGTGCCAGCAGCTCGACTAGCGGGATTATAAAGCAGTACTTC. This chain links TRBV13 with TRBJ2-7; 11 bases line up with TRBD2. The CDR3 totals 14 residues. V gave up 4 bases and J gave up 8 bases; unmatched junction bases: 7. The V gene's germline CDR1 is PRHDT and CDR2 FYEKMQ (reference sequence).

The J gene is TRBJ2-7, the V gene TRBV5-4; 11 bases match TRBD2. This CDR3 spans 14 amino acids. With 4 bases clipped from V and 1 base from J, the junction kept 1 base outside the gene matches. Germline lookup yields CDR1 SGHNT and CDR2 YYREEE (reference sequence). In nucleotides, the CDR3 is TGTGCCAGCAGCACTAGCGGGGGATCCTACGAGCAGTACTTC. It codes for CASSTSGGSYEQYF.

This clone has a single count. The rearrangement uses TRBV3-1 (or the pseudogene TRBV3-2) and TRBJ2-2; D is possibly TRBD2 (6 bases). Germline CDR1 reads LGHDT; CDR2 reads YNNKEL (reference sequence). Trimming left V 1 base short and J 2 bases short, with 11 bases between. The length of the CDR3 is 16 residues. The CDR3 protein is CASSQVGGSNTGELFF. The CDR3 coding sequence is TGTGCCAGCAGCCAAGTCGGGGGAAGTAACACCGGGGAGCTGTTTTTT.

The J gene is TRBJ2-4, the V gene TRBV6-6; 11 nucleotides align to TRBD2. There are 18 residues in the CDR3. Germline CDR1 and CDR2: MNHNY and SVGAGI (reference sequence). Unmatched junction bases numbered 10, after V lost 5 bases and J lost 1 base. The CDR3 DNA reads as TGTGCCAGCAGTCCGGTAGCGGGAGGGCCGGCGGCCAAAAACATTCAGTACTTC. Protein: CASSPVAGGPAAKNIQYF.

CDR3 nucleotides: TGTGCCAGCCTCCGCAGGGGGCGGAATGAAAAACTGTTTTTT. Encoded protein: CASLRRGRNEKLFF. The chain links TRBV28 to TRBJ1-4; TRBD1 aligns across 8 bases. This CDR3 spans 14 amino acids. The V segment lost 8 bases and the J segment 5 bases; nucleotides outside the gene matches: 7. Per the germline V gene, CDR1 is MDHEN and CDR2 is SYDVKM.

V is TRBV5-1 and J is TRBJ2-3; D ambiguous. V lost 3 bases, J lost 1 base, and 6 bases lay in between. From germline, CDR1 is SGHRS and CDR2 YFSETQ. The CDR3 loop spans 13 amino acids. The CDR3 region is CASSSQGTDTQYF. The CDR3 DNA follows: TGCGCCAGCAGCTCGCAGGGCACAGATACGCAGTATTTT.

The chain couples TRBV12-3 or TRBV12-4 to TRBJ1-2; D not certain. The CDR3 consists of 12 residues. The germline V and J ends were trimmed by 1 base and 5 bases, with 5 bases remaining between them. In nucleotides, the CDR3 is TGTGCCAGCAGTTTAGGCATGTATGGCTACACCTTC. Translated: CASSLGMYGYTF.

This chain joins TRBV28 and TRBJ2-7, with a possible D match to TRBD2 (6 bases). V was trimmed by 7 bases and J by 7 bases, leaving 26 bases between them. This CDR3 is 16 amino acids long. CDR1 and CDR2 (germline): MDHEN, SYDVKM. As DNA, the CDR3 is TGTGCCAGCAAATTAACTACCGGGAGACTCGAGGTTGAGCAGTACTTC. Translation: CASKLTTGRLEVEQYF.

The gene calls are TRBV25-1 and TRBJ1-2; TRBD1 matches 9 bases. The ends lost 4 bases at V and 5 bases at J; junction bases unmatched: 8. Per the germline V gene, CDR1 is MGHDK and CDR2 is SYGVNS. The CDR3 is 15 residues long. CDR3 sequence (DNA): TGTGCCAGCAGTGGTATACGAGACAGGGGGTATGGCTACACCTTC. Translation gives CASSGIRDRGYGYTF.

The chain carries TRBV7-8 and TRBJ2-3; TRBD2 aligns across 12 bases. The CDR3 is made up of 18 amino acids. CDR1 and CDR2 from the germline V gene are SGHVS and FQNEAQ. Germline trimming cut 3 bases from V and 12 bases from J; bases unmatched to any gene: 19. As DNA, the CDR3 is TGTGCCAGCAGCTTGCCCGGGATACTGACACTAGCGGGAGGATTTCAGTATTTT. The encoded protein is CASSLPGILTLAGGFQYF.

This clone was picked up one time. V and J are TRBV20-1 and TRBJ2-1; D is uncertain. Looked up from germline, CDR1 is DFQATT and CDR2 is SNEGSKA (reference sequence). The CDR3 sequence is 15 residues long. V was pared by 3 bases and J by 12 bases, with 24 bases between. This CDR3 reads CSASVPQEPSKGQFF. The CDR3 region has the DNA TGCAGTGCTAGTGTTCCCCAGGAGCCGTCCAAAGGGCAGTTCTTC.

The V and J genes are TRBV7-9 and TRBJ2-7; either TRBD1 or TRBD2 may supply D (5 bases each). V lost 4 bases and J lost 2, with 15 bases in between. Germline lookup yields CDR1 SEHNR and CDR2 FQNEAQ (reference sequence). The CDR3 extends over 15 amino acids. The CDR3, as DNA: TGTGCCAGCAGCTCAGCTCCGGGACGGACCTACGAGCAGTACTTC. It is translated as CASSSAPGRTYEQYF.

V is TRBV24-1 and J is TRBJ2-3, with D possibly matching TRBD2 (6 bases). Germline V gives CDR1 KGHDR, CDR2 SFDVKD. Trimming shortened V by 3 bases and J by 0 bases, and 12 bases separated the two germline ends. The CDR3 loop spans 16 amino acids. CDR3 in DNA: TGTGCCACCAGTGATCCCGGGGGTGCTAGCACAGATACGCAGTATTTT. Translation: CATSDPGGASTDTQYF.